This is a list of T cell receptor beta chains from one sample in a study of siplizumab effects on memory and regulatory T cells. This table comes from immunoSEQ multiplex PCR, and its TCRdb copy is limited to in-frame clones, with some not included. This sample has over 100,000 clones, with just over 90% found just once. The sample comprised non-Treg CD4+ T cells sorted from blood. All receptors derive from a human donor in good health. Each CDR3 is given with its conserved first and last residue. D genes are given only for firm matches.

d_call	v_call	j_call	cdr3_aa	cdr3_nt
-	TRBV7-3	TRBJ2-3	CASSLEGPRDTQYF	TGTGCCAGCAGCTTAGAGGGGCCACGGGATACGCAGTATTTT
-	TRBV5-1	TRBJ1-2	CASSVTGFYGYTF	TGCGCCAGCAGCGTAACAGGGTTCTATGGCTACACCTTC
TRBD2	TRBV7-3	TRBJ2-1	CASSLNPPRRLAGNTPYNEQFF	TGTGCCAGCAGCTTAAACCCCCCCCGGCGACTAGCGGGGAATACCCCCTACAATGAGCAGTTCTTC
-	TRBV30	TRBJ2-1	CARATDAINEQFF	TGTGCCCGCGCGACGGACGCAATCAATGAGCAGTTCTTC
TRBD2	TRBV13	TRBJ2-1	CASSPERGGLSAYNEQFF	TGTGCCAGCAGCCCCGAGCGGGGGGGCCTTAGTGCCTACAATGAGCAGTTCTTC
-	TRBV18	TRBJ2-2	CASSLERTENTGELFF	TGTGCCAGCTCCCTGGAGAGGACAGAGAACACCGGGGAGCTGTTTTTT
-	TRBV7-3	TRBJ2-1	CASSPFMVDEQFF	TGTGCCAGCAGCCCCTTTATGGTCGATGAGCAGTTCTTC
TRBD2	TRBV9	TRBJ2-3	CASSVVPAGMTSTDTQYF	TGTGCCAGCAGCGTAGTACCAGCGGGGATGACTAGCACAGATACGCAGTATTTT
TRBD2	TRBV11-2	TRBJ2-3	CASSFLAGAGTDTQYF	TGTGCCAGCAGCTTCCTAGCGGGGGCCGGCACAGATACGCAGTATTTT
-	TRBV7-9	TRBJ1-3	CASSLGISGNTIYF	TGTGCCAGCAGCTTAGGGATCTCTGGAAACACCATATATTTT